This T cell receptor beta chain was identified in a study of control samples from healthy donors and cancer patients. Assay used: immunoSEQ multiplex PCR; TCRdb lists only in-frame clones, some missing. Here the sample spans about 75,000 clones, around 94% being singletons. The CDR3 is 15 residues long. The germline gives CDR1 LGHNA, CDR2 YNFKEQ. V shed 4 bases and J 10 bases; nucleotides not matched to a gene: 6. V usage is TRBV4-2 and J usage is TRBJ1-6, with 11 bases aligning to TRBD1. The TCR originated in a woman in her forties in good health. Sequencing was done on a sample of blood. The CDR3 DNA is TGTGCCAGCAGCCGAGGACAGGGGGCGCGATCACCCCTCCACTTT. Protein sequence: CASSRGQGARSPLHF.